This T cell receptor beta chain was retrieved from a study of Ad26.COV2.S vaccination and SARS-CoV-2 variants. The study, taken as a whole, reports: Responses of T cells in total may have been underestimated by the TCR breadth and depth analyses.

CDR1 and CDR2 from the germline V gene are SGHRS and YFSETQ. V was cut by 2 bases and J by 1 base, with 10 bases left in between. The CDR3 spans 15 residues. Treatment: around 19 received Ad26.COV2.S at low or high dose, single or two shots; roughly 5 received placebo; per-sample allocation not given. It was on day 63 after the first vaccine or placebo injection that samples were taken. Assay: immunoSEQ multiplex PCR; the TCRdb copy retains only in-frame clones and omits some. The sample comprises 300,000 to 450,000 clones, around 83% of which are singletons, and about 3.3% rests with the top ten. With respect to this clone: What it binds is unknown.

This sample comprised peripheral blood, obtained in a trial of Ad26.COV2.S vaccine versus placebo. This TCR derives from a person between 18 and 65 years old who received the Ad26.COV2.S COVID-19 vaccine or a placebo. The chain joins TRBV5-1 to TRBJ1-5; possible D gene TRBD1, 5 bases. In DNA form, the CDR3 reads TGCGCCAGCAGCTTAGGGGCGGAGAGCAATCAGCCCCAGCATTTT. It specifies CASSLGAESNQPQHF.